The 26 T cell receptor beta chains below all came from one sample that was sequenced in a study of cytomegalovirus exposure and HLA in healthy donors. The PCR used 60 Vbeta and 13 Jbeta primers. Repertoires were generated with immunoSEQ multiplex PCR, while TCRdb's copy carries only in-frame clones and drops some. The sample consists of 100,000 or so clones, 65% to 85% of them appearing once. Sequencing was carried out using PBMCs. Receptors were obtained from a young man in good health and CMV-seronegative.

The chain links TRBV5-4 to TRBJ2-1; 7 positions match TRBD2. Germline loops: CDR1 SGHNT, CDR2 YYREEE (reference sequence). This CDR3 comprises 15 residues. Trimming cost V 4 bases and J 2 bases; bases outside gene matches: 6. CDR3 DNA sequence: TGTGCCAGCAGCCCGGGCGGGGGAGCCTACAATGAGCAGTTCTTC. Encoded protein: CASSPGGGAYNEQFF. The whole variable domain, filled in from reference TRBV5-4 and TRBJ2-1, reads ETGVTQSPTHLIKTRGQQVTLRCSSQSGHNTVSWYQQALGQGPQFIFQYYREEENGRGNFPPRFSGLQFPNYSSELNVNALELDDSALYLCASSPGGGAYNEQFFGPGTRLTVL.

This rearrangement joins TRBV18 to TRBJ2-5; 11 bases are a match to TRBD1. The CDR3 sequence is 17 residues long. Germline V CDR1 and CDR2: KGHSH, LQKENI. V lost 3 bases and J lost 0; bases outside the gene matches: 6. The CDR3 loop reads CASSPVGQGVHQETQYF. In nucleotides, the CDR3 is TGTGCCAGCTCACCCGTGGGACAGGGGGTTCACCAAGAGACCCAGTACTTC.

The V call is TRBV5-1, the J call TRBJ2-3; 8 bases agree with TRBD2. The CDR3 length is 14 residues. In germline, CDR1 is SGHRS, CDR2 YFSETQ. After removal of 4 bases from V and 4 bases from J, the junction contained 5 bases not matched to a gene. The CDR3 sequence is CASSGVAGSDTQYF. CDR3 bases: TGCGCCAGCAGCGGGGTAGCGGGATCAGATACGCAGTATTTT.

This rearrangement joins TRBV4-2 to TRBJ2-1; 11 bases map to TRBD2. This CDR3 contains 19 residues. The J segment lost 8 bases and the V segment lost 0 bases, leaving 15 bases of the junction unmatched. Germline V gene sequence: CDR1 LGHNA, CDR2 YNFKEQ. CDR3 nucleotide sequence: TGTGCCAGCAGCCAAGAGTTTAGCGGGAGGGCCGCGAGTCTGTATGAGCAGTTCTTC. This sequence encodes CASSQEFSGRAASLYEQFF.

This clone came up a few times. J is TRBJ1-1 and V is TRBV19; D gene uncertain. The CDR3 is made up of 13 amino acids. Germline V gene sequence: CDR1 LNHDA, CDR2 SQIVND (reference sequence). V was trimmed by 3 bases and J by 6 bases, leaving 11 bases between them. CDR3 residues: CASSIIKPAEAFF. CDR3 coding DNA: TGTGCCAGTAGTATCATCAAACCGGCTGAAGCTTTCTTT.

The chain combines TRBV9 with TRBJ1-1; 7 bases are a match to TRBD1. J gave up 4 bases and V 4 bases, and 7 bases lay outside the gene matches. The CDR3 loop spans 14 amino acids. Germline values: CDR1 SGDLS, CDR2 YYNGEE. CDR3 sequence reads: CASSTRQGGTEAFF. CDR3 coding DNA: TGTGCCAGCAGCACCCGACAGGGCGGCACTGAAGCTTTCTTT. The full variable domain, completed using reference TRBV9 and TRBJ1-1, is DSGVTQTPKHLITATGQRVTLRCSPRSGDLSVYWYQQSLDQGLQFLIQYYNGEERAKGNILERFSAQQFPDLHSELNLSSLELGDSALYFCASSTRQGGTEAFFGQGTRLTVV.

The gene calls are TRBV9 and TRBJ2-3; 8 bases map to TRBD1. This CDR3 region has 15 residues. Germline V gene lookup returns CDR1 SGDLS and CDR2 YYNGEE. The trim removed 4 bases at V and 3 bases at J, leaving 7 bases unmatched. The CDR3 sequence is CASSPNRGVTDTQYF. The CDR3, as DNA: TGTGCCAGCAGCCCAAACAGGGGGGTGACAGATACGCAGTATTTT.

V gene TRBV1 combines with J gene TRBJ2-1; the table gives TRBD2 as D, unverified against the DNA. TRBV1 is a pseudogene locus. The CDR3 totals 13 residues. Here the CDR3 reads CTSSQGAGNEQFF. The DNA for the CDR3 is TGCACCAGCAGCCAAGGTGCGGGTAATGAGCAGTTCTTC.

This chain links TRBV6-5 with TRBJ1-5, with D perhaps matching TRBD1 (5 bases). Germline lookup yields CDR1 MNHEY and CDR2 SVGAGI. The CDR3 length is 15 residues. The germline V and J ends were trimmed by 5 bases and 0 bases, with 11 bases remaining between them. The CDR3 DNA reads TGTGCCAGCAGTAGGACACGTTCTAGCAATCAGCCCCAGCATTTT. Protein: CASSRTRSSNQPQHF.

The rearrangement links TRBV5-1 to TRBJ1-4, with D unresolved. This CDR3 has 13 amino acids. The V gene lost 0 bases and the J gene lost 6 bases, with 6 bases spanning the gap. CDR1 SGHRS and CDR2 YFSETQ come from the germline V gene. The CDR3, as DNA: TGCGCCAGCAGCTTGGCACCAGATGAAAAACTGTTTTTT. Amino acids: CASSLAPDEKLFF.

This clone was recorded once. This rearrangement joins TRBV6-1 to TRBJ1-5; TRBD1 aligns across 8 bases. The CDR3 consists of 14 residues. Per the germline V gene, CDR1 is MNHNS and CDR2 is SASEGT. The ends lost 5 bases at V and 2 bases at J; junction bases unmatched: 2. The CDR3 protein is CASSLDRGNQPQHF. The CDR3 region has the DNA TGTGCCAGCAGTTTGGACAGGGGCAATCAGCCCCAGCATTTT.

This chain links TRBV28 with TRBJ2-7; 7 nucleotides match TRBD1. There are 13 residues in the CDR3. From germline, CDR1 is MDHEN and CDR2 SYDVKM. The junction had 9 bases not matched to a gene; V was cut back by 6 bases and J by 7 bases. CDR3 residues: CASSDRAPREQYF. As DNA, the CDR3 is TGTGCCAGCAGCGACAGGGCTCCTAGGGAGCAGTACTTC. Based on the CDR3 plus reference TRBV28 and TRBJ2-7, the full variable domain is DVKVTQSSRYLVKRTGEKVFLECVQDMDHENMFWYRQDPGLGLRLIYFSYDVKMKEKGDIPEGYSVSREKKERFSLILESASTNQTSMYLCASSDRAPREQYFGPGTRLTVT.

The chain couples TRBV29-1 to TRBJ2-3, with TRBD2 as a possible D gene (5 bases). Trimming took off 5 bases at V and 4 bases at J, with 10 bases between the two ends. The CDR3 has 12 residues. CDR1 is SQVTM, CDR2 ANQGSEA, per germline. The CDR3 loop is CSVPGLADTQYF. The CDR3 region has the DNA TGCAGCGTTCCGGGGTTGGCAGATACGCAGTATTTT.

V gene TRBV28 combines with J gene TRBJ2-1; 14 bases are shared with TRBD2. Germline CDR1 and CDR2: MDHEN and SYDVKM. V shed 3 bases and J 1 base; nucleotides not matched to a gene: 8. The CDR3 contains 19 residues. The CDR3 DNA sequence: TGTGCCAGCAGTTTCCTGACTAGCGGGAGGGCCAGGTCCTACAATGAGCAGTTCTTC. It encodes CASSFLTSGRARSYNEQFF.

CDR3 DNA: TGTGCCAGCAGTGAGTCTCCTCACGGTGCAGATACGCAGTATTTT. Protein: CASSESPHGADTQYF. J is TRBJ2-3 and V is TRBV6-4; no definite D call. The CDR3 totals 15 residues. Trimming took 3 bases from V and 4 from J, leaving 14 bases between them. Per the germline V gene, CDR1 is MRHNA and CDR2 is SNTAGT.

The rearrangement joins TRBV7-8 to TRBJ2-3; D not certain. The ends were cut back, 5 bases at V and 0 bases at J, with 15 bases in the middle. Germline CDR1 is SGHVS and CDR2 is FQNEAQ. The CDR3 spans 16 residues. This CDR3 reads CASSPRLASSTDTQYF. Written as DNA, the CDR3 is TGTGCCAGCAGCCCCCGATTAGCATCTAGCACAGATACGCAGTATTTT.

A few counts support this clone. The sample carries other DNA sequences with the same CDR3. V usage is TRBV29-1 and J usage is TRBJ2-2; a weak D match, TRBD2 (8 bases). The germline V gene encodes CDR1 SQVTM and CDR2 ANQGSEA. This CDR3 contains 16 residues. V lost 6 bases and J lost 4, with 21 bases in between. Here the CDR3 reads CSVPRGGDSATGELFF. CDR3 nucleotides: TGCAGCGTCCCTCGGGGGGGGGACAGTGCCACCGGGGAGCTGTTTTTT.

The chain carries TRBV29-1 and TRBJ2-1; 7 bases line up with TRBD1. The CDR3 covers 15 residues. The ends lost 1 base at V and 2 bases at J; junction bases unmatched: 5. Germline V gene data show CDR1 as SQVTM and CDR2 as ANQGSEA. The CDR3 reads CSVEGGQATYNEQFF. The CDR3 DNA is TGCAGCGTTGAAGGAGGACAGGCGACCTACAATGAGCAGTTCTTC.

This rearrangement joins TRBV6-5 to TRBJ2-7; 7 bases agree with TRBD1. CDR1 and CDR2 (germline): MNHEY, SVGAGI. Trimming took 0 bases from V and 6 from J; bases not matched to a gene: 11. There are 16 residues in the CDR3. CDR3 sequence reads: CASSYSWDSQLGEQYF. Here the CDR3 DNA reads TGTGCCAGCAGTTACTCGTGGGACAGCCAGTTGGGCGAGCAGTACTTC.

V is TRBV5-6 and J is TRBJ2-7; TRBD2 aligns across 9 bases. V trimming: 2 bases; J trimming: 5 bases; junction bases outside the gene matches: 5. Germline CDR1 and CDR2: SGHDT and YYEEEE. CDR3 length: 14 amino acids. The CDR3 DNA sequence: TGTGCCAGCAGCTTAAGCGGGAGGACCCACGAGCAGTACTTC. This translates into CASSLSGRTHEQYF.

This clone counts as medium-sized. The CDR3 DNA follows: TGTGCCAGCAGCTCCGGACTAGCGGGAGTCGGAGATACGCAGTATTTT. Its protein product is CASSSGLAGVGDTQYF. V and J are TRBV11-3 and TRBJ2-3, with TRBD2 matching over 13 bases. V was pared by 4 bases and J by 5 bases, with 6 bases of the junction left unmatched. The CDR3 is made up of 16 amino acids. Germline V gene data show CDR1 as SGHNT and CDR2 as YENEEA.

The CDR3 sequence: CASSPIKGTAEKLFF. The CDR3 DNA follows: TGTGCCAGCTCACCCATAAAGGGGACAGCGGAAAAACTGTTTTTT. The chain uses TRBV18 and TRBJ1-4; 7 bases align to TRBD1. Germline V gives CDR1 KGHSH, CDR2 LQKENI. V trimming: 3 bases; J trimming: 8 bases; junction bases outside the gene matches: 9. This CDR3 has 15 residues. The full variable domain, in which reference TRBV18 and TRBJ1-4 provide the parts outside the CDR3, is NAGVMQNPRHLVRRRGQEARLRCSPMKGHSHVYWYRQLPEEGLKFMVYLQKENIIDESGMPKERFSAEFPKEGPSILRIQQVVRGDSAAYFCASSPIKGTAEKLFFGSGTQLSVL.

The CDR3, as DNA: TGTGCCTGGAGTAACGGACTAGCGGGAAGTCAGGCGCAGTATTTT. Translation gives CAWSNGLAGSQAQYF. The rearrangement links TRBV30 to TRBJ2-3, with 12 bases matching TRBD2. The CDR3 covers 15 residues. Germline-derived CDR1 and CDR2 are GTSNPN and SVGIG (reference sequence). Germline trimming cut 2 bases from V and 10 bases from J; bases unmatched to any gene: 10. Supplemented by reference TRBV30 and TRBJ2-3, the full variable domain reads SQTIHQWPATLVQPVGSPLSLECTVEGTSNPNLYWYRQAAGRGLQLLFYSVGIGQISSEVPQNLSASRPQDRQFILSSKKLLLSDSGFYLCAWSNGLAGSQAQYFGPGTRLTVL.

DNA of the CDR3: TGCGCCAGCAGCTCCCAACCACAGAACACTGAAGCTTTCTTT. The encoded protein is CASSSQPQNTEAFF. V gene TRBV5-1 combines with J gene TRBJ1-1, with D unresolved. The germline V gene has CDR1 SGHRS and CDR2 YFSETQ. The CDR3 runs 14 residues. The ends were cut back, 3 bases at V and 1 base at J, with 10 bases in the middle.

This rearrangement joins TRBV7-9 to TRBJ1-1, with 8 bases fitting TRBD1. In germline, CDR1 is SEHNR, CDR2 FQNEAQ (reference sequence). Trimming at V came to 3 bases and at J to 5 bases, leaving 8 bases not matched to a gene. The CDR3 contains 15 residues. Here the CDR3 reads CASSLMTGVRTEAFF. Written as DNA, the CDR3 is TGTGCCAGCAGCTTGATGACAGGGGTAAGGACTGAAGCTTTCTTT.

The CDR3 DNA sequence: TGTGCCAGCAGCTTGACTAGCGGGAGTGAGCAGTTCTTC. It encodes CASSLTSGSEQFF. The chain employs TRBV5-4 and TRBJ2-1, with 11 bases matching TRBD2. CDR3 length: 13 amino acids. The germline V gene encodes CDR1 SGHNT and CDR2 YYREEE (reference sequence). Losses at the gene ends were 1 base for V and 9 bases for J; bases not matched to a gene: 0.